The T cell receptor (beta chain) under discussion was sequenced for a study of blood T cell repertoires in COVID-19 (dated by TCRdb to the early 2020s). At the level of the whole study: Collaborator samples came from the United States, Italy and Spain and covered acute and convalescent phases of COVID-19. The samples were drawn from two sources: the first 160 participants of the ongoing ImmuneRACE study, and fewer than 1,500 subjects contributed by 6 global collaborators. A de-identified subject ID, COVID-19 status, age in years and sex were almost always included in the sample metadata. The material from the prospective study consisted of cDNA or gDNA derived from T cells, B-cell-depleted T cells, or PBMCs. The dataset comprised deeply sampled blood TCRbeta repertoires from subjects exposed to, actively infected with, or recovered from COVID-19. A freely available public database, intended as a resource for researchers studying the immune response to SARS-CoV-2, is where the repertoires were released. Where available, HLA class I and class II types were taken from metadata supplied by the sample provider and were not determined by assay-based typing. Overall study results and their limits: Clinical and demographic metadata were provided uncurated, with the amount varying by source and participant.

One collaborating source in Seattle enrolled patients during active infection and followed them longitudinally through the course of disease. Whole blood was collected in K2EDTA tubes by collaborating institutions according to the institutions' own protocols. For TCRbeta analysis, collaborators shipped samples as frozen whole blood, isolated PBMCs, or DNA extracted from either of those sample types. TCRbeta CDR3 regions were amplified from genomic DNA using the immunoSEQ Assay, a bias-controlled multiplex PCR. In the original analysis: Nucleated cell counts per sample were estimated from amplification of reference gene primers within the assay. Sequence reads were collapsed and filtered to measure the absolute abundance of every unique TCRbeta CDR3 rearrangement. For each sample, productive Simpson clonality was calculated as the square root of Simpson's diversity index over productive rearrangements. What TCRdb holds here is the immuneACCESS table cut down to in-frame rearrangements. Part of the clones is not present; checked against another copy, under half of the missing clones reflect an unresolved V gene, and the others are unexplained. The DNA was the basis for D and trimming; V, J and clone size are from that table. Counted in this sample were 50,000 to 60,000 clones; roughly 80% of them appeared once. The ten most abundant clones make up around 10% of the sample.

On this clone: Its antigen is not yet known. No clone much larger than this one lies a single base away; base qualities are absent.

Sequences DFQATT (CDR1) and SNEGSKA (CDR2) are obtained from the germline V gene (reference sequence). Trimming at the junction amounts to 3 bases on V and 7 bases on J, and the germline ends lie 7 bases apart. Its CDR3 holds 11 amino acids, cysteine through phenylalanine. The DNA shown is the 33-base CDR3, in frame from base 1. The V and J genes are TRBV20-1 and TRBJ1-5, with the D gene too uncertain to name. The specimen sequenced was peripheral blood. This sequence was found in a man at least 80 years old with COVID-19, enrolled during active disease. The DNA reads as follows: TGCAGTGCTAGTAGTCGGCAGCCCCAGCATTTT. This translates into CSASSRQPQHF.